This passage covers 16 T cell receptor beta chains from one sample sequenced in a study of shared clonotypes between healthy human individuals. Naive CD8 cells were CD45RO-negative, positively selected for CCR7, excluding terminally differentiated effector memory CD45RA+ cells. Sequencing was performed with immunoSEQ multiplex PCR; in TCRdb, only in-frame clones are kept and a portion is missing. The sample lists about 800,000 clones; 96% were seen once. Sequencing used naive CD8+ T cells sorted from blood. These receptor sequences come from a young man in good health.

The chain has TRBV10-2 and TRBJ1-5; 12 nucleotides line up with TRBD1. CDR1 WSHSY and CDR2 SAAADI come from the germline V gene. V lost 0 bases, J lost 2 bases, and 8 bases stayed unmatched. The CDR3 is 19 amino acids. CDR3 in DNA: TGCGCCAGCAGTGAGTCCCCCGGGACAGGGGGCTTTCGCAATCAGCCCCAGCATTTT. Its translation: CASSESPGTGGFRNQPQHF.

The CDR3 sequence: CASSQDPGAYGNTIYF. Written as DNA, the CDR3 is TGCGCCAGCAGCCAAGATCCGGGGGCGTACGGAAACACCATATATTTT. The chain is built from TRBV4-1 and TRBJ1-3; weak D call: TRBD1 (6 bases). The V end lost 0 bases, the J end lost 4 bases, and 13 bases lay between the germline ends. CDR3 size: 16 residues. The germline V gene has CDR1 MGHRA and CDR2 YSYEKL.

CDR3 protein: CATSSRQSALTF. DNA of the CDR3: TGTGCCACCAGCAGCCGACAGTCTGCCCTGACTTTC. This chain links TRBV15 with TRBJ2-6, with D possibly being TRBD1 (5 bases). Germline values: CDR1 LNHNV, CDR2 YYDKDF (reference sequence). Trimming shortened V by 3 bases and J by 15 bases, and 12 bases separated the two germline ends. This CDR3 comprises 12 residues.

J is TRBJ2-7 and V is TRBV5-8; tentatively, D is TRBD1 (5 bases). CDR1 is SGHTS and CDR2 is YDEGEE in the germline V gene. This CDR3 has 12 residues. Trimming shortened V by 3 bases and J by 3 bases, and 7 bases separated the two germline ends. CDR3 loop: CASSWGSYEQYF. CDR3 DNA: TGTGCCAGCAGCTGGGGCAGCTACGAGCAGTACTTC.

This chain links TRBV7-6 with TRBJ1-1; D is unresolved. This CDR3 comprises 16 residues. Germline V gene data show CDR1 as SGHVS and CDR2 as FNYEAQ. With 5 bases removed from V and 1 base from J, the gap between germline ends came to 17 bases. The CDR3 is CASSVHFSIENTEAFF. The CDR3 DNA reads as TGTGCCAGCAGCGTCCATTTCAGCATCGAGAACACTGAAGCTTTCTTT.

The CDR3 spells CATTGANTEAFF. CDR3 nucleotide sequence: TGTGCCACCACAGGGGCGAACACTGAAGCTTTCTTT. The chain has TRBV7-9 and TRBJ1-1, with 7 positions matching TRBD1. The germline V gene has CDR1 SEHNR and CDR2 FQNEAQ (reference sequence). Germline trimming cut 10 bases from V and 1 base from J; bases unmatched to any gene: 3. This CDR3 has 12 amino acids.

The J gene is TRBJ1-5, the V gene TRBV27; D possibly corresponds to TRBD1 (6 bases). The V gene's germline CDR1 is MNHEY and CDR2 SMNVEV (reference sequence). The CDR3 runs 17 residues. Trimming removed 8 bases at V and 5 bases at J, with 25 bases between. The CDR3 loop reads CASGSQVPTGPDQPQHF. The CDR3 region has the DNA TGTGCCAGCGGCAGTCAGGTCCCCACAGGGCCCGATCAGCCCCAGCATTTT.

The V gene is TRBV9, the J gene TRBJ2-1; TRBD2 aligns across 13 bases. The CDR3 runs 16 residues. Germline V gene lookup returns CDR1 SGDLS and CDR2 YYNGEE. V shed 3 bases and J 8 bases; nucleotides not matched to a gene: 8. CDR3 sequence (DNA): TGTGCCAGCAGCGCACCCACTAGCGGGAGGGCCGATGAGCAGTTCTTC. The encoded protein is CASSAPTSGRADEQFF.

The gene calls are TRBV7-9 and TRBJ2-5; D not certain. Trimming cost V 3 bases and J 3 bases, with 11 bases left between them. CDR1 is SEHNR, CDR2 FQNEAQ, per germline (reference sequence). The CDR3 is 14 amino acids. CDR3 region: CASSFRAAEETQYF. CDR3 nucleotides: TGTGCCAGCAGCTTCCGAGCCGCAGAAGAGACCCAGTACTTC.

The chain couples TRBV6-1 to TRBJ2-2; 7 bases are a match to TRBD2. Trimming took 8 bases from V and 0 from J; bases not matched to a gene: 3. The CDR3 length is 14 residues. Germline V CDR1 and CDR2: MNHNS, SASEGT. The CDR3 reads CASPGLTNTGELFF. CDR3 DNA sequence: TGTGCCAGCCCGGGACTAACGAACACCGGGGAGCTGTTTTTT.

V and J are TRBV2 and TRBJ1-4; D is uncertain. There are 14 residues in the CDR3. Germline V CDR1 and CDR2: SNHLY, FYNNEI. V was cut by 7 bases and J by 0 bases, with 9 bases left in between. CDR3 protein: CASTMAATNEKLFF. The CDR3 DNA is TGTGCCAGCACCATGGCAGCAACTAATGAAAAACTGTTTTTT. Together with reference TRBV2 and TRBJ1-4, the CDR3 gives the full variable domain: EPEVTQTPSHQVTQMGQEVILRCVPISNHLYFYWYRQILGQKVEFLVSFYNNEISEKSEIFDDQFSVERPDGSNFTLKIRSTKLEDSAMYFCASTMAATNEKLFFGSGTQLSVL.

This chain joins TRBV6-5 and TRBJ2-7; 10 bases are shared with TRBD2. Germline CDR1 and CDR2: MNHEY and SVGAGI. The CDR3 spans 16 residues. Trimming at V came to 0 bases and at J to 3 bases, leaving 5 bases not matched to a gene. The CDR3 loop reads CASSYSPSGSVYEQYF. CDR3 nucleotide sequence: TGTGCCAGCAGTTACTCGCCTAGCGGGAGTGTCTACGAGCAGTACTTC.

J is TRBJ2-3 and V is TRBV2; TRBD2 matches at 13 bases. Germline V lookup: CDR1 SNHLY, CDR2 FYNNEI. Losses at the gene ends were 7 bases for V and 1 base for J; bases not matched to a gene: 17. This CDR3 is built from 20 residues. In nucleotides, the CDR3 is TGTGCCAGCAAGGGGGTTTCAGGACTAGCGGGAGAGCCCCGCACAGATACGCAGTATTTT. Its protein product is CASKGVSGLAGEPRTDTQYF.

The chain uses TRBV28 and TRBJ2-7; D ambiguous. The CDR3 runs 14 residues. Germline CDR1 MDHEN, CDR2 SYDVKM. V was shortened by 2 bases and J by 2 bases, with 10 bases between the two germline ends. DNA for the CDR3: TGTGCCAGCAGTTTAATTTCCAGTACCTACGAGCAGTACTTC. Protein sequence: CASSLISSTYEQYF.

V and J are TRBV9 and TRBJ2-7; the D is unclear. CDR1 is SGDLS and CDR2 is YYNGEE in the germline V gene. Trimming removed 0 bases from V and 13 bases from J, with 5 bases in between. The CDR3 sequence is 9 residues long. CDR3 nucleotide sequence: TGTGCCAGCAGCGTAGGGACCTACTTC. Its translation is CASSVGTYF.

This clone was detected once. CDR3 in DNA: TGTGCCAGCAGCTTCACAGGGGTCCAAGAGACCCAGTACTTC. This gives the protein CASSFTGVQETQYF. The chain couples TRBV7-6 to TRBJ2-5; 7 nucleotides line up with TRBD1. Trimming took 3 bases from V and 1 from J; bases not matched to a gene: 2. Germline V lookup: CDR1 SGHVS, CDR2 FNYEAQ. This CDR3 is built from 14 residues.